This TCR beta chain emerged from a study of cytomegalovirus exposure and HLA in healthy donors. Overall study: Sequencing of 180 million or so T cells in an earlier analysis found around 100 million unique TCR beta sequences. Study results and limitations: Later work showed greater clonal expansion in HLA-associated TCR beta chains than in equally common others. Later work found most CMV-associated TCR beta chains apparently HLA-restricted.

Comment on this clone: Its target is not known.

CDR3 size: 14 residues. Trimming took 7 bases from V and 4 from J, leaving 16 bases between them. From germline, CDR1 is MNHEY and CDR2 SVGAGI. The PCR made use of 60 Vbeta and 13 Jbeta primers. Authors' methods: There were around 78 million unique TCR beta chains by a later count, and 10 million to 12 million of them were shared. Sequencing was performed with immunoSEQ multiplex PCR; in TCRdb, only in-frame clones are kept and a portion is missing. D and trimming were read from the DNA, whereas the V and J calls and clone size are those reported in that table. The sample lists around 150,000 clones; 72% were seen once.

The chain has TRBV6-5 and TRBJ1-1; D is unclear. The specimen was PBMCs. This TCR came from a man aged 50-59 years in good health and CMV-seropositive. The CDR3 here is CASIDPRGGTEAFF. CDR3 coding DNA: TGTGCCAGCATCGATCCCCGGGGAGGCACTGAAGCTTTCTTT.